These 30 T cell receptor beta chains were all obtained from the same sample, sequenced in a study of cytomegalovirus exposure and HLA in healthy donors. PCR used 60 Vbeta primers and 13 Jbeta primers. TCRdb's copy holds only in-frame clones and misses some; the assay was immunoSEQ multiplex PCR. The data contain 110,000 to 150,000 clones, 80% to 90% of them singletons. Sequences were obtained from PBMCs. The source of these receptors is a woman aged 40-49 years in good health and CMV-seropositive.

There are a few counts of this clone. The rearrangement links TRBV5-5 to TRBJ2-5; 9 bases are shared with TRBD2. Germline trimming cut 0 bases from V and 2 bases from J; bases unmatched to any gene: 2. This CDR3 comprises 15 residues. CDR1 is SGHKS and CDR2 is YYEKEE in the germline V gene (reference sequence). The DNA for the CDR3 is TGTGCCAGCAGCTTGGGACTAGCGGCACAAGAGACCCAGTACTTC. Its protein product is CASSLGLAAQETQYF. Looking up the rest from reference TRBV5-5 and TRBJ2-5 gives the full variable domain: DAGVTQSPTHLIKTRGQQVTLRCSPISGHKSVSWYQQVLGQGPQFIFQYYEKEERGRGNFPDRFSARQFPNYSSELNVNALLLGDSALYLCASSLGLAAQETQYFGPGTRLLVL.

The rearrangement links TRBV9 to TRBJ1-2, with D possibly TRBD1 on 6 matching bases. Germline loops: CDR1 SGDLS, CDR2 YYNGEE. This CDR3 comprises 14 residues. V was cut by 4 bases and J by 4 bases, with 14 bases left in between. CDR3 sequence (DNA): TGTGCCAGCAGCCCACAGGGCAGTATCTATGGCTACACCTTC. Protein: CASSPQGSIYGYTF.

The chain combines TRBV5-6 with TRBJ1-6; 8 positions agree with TRBD1. CDR1 is SGHDT and CDR2 is YYEEEE in the germline V gene. This CDR3 spans 16 amino acids. The V segment lost 3 bases and the J segment 5 bases; nucleotides outside the gene matches: 7. This CDR3 reads CASSSLDRGNNSPLHF. For the CDR3, the DNA is TGTGCCAGCAGCTCGCTAGACAGGGGAAATAATTCACCCCTCCACTTT.

This clone was found a few times. The V call is TRBV6-4, the J call TRBJ2-3, with 9 bases fitting TRBD2. Trimming removed 0 bases from V and 4 bases from J; junction bases left unmatched: 2. The CDR3 sequence is 15 residues long. Germline V gene data show CDR1 as MRHNA and CDR2 as SNTAGT. The CDR3 is CASSDSRGGPDTQYF. The CDR3, as DNA: TGTGCCAGCAGTGACTCGCGGGGGGGCCCAGATACGCAGTATTTT.

This clone was counted between two and nine times. This chain uses TRBV25-1 with TRBJ1-4; a weak D match, TRBD1 (5 bases). The ends were cut back, 0 bases at V and 8 bases at J, with 10 bases in the middle. This CDR3 region has 14 residues. The V gene's germline CDR1 is MGHDK and CDR2 SYGVNS. CDR3 sequence reads: CASSEYRVGEKLFF. The CDR3 coding sequence is TGTGCCAGCAGTGAATACAGGGTGGGCGAAAAACTGTTTTTT.

V usage is TRBV5-4 and J usage is TRBJ2-4; D is undetermined. The length of the CDR3 is 16 residues. CDR1 is SGHNT and CDR2 is YYREEE in the germline V gene (reference sequence). The V gene lost 4 bases and the J gene lost 0 bases, with 14 bases spanning the gap. CDR3: CASSLTAGLAKNIQYF. Here the CDR3 DNA reads TGTGCCAGCAGCCTAACAGCTGGATTAGCCAAAAACATTCAGTACTTC.

V gene TRBV7-6 combines with J gene TRBJ2-5, with TRBD1 matching 9 bases. V lost 3 bases, J lost 5 bases, and 4 bases stayed unmatched. Looked up from germline, CDR1 is SGHVS and CDR2 is FNYEAQ. The length of the CDR3 is 14 residues. This CDR3 is CASSLDRGWETQYF. Here the CDR3 DNA reads TGTGCCAGCAGCTTGGACAGGGGTTGGGAGACCCAGTACTTC.

This clone has only a few counts. Compared with germline, one end of the junction differs, possibly owing to a read error. The genes are TRBV28 and TRBJ2-7; 11 positions agree with TRBD2. CDR1 and CDR2 (germline): MDHEN, SYDVKM. The CDR3 extends over 11 amino acids. The CDR3 DNA is TGTGCCAGCAGTTCCGGGACTAGCGGACTTTTC. It translates to CASSSGTSGLF.

The chain links TRBV5-1 to TRBJ1-2; 10 bases map to TRBD1. V dropped 7 bases and J dropped 4; count of bases not matched to a gene: 10. Germline V gene data show CDR1 as SGHRS and CDR2 as YFSETQ. The CDR3 extends over 15 amino acids. DNA for the CDR3: TGCGCCAGCTCAACAACGGGACAGGGGAGCTATGGCTACACCTTC. This gives the protein CASSTTGQGSYGYTF. The full variable domain, with the rest looked up from reference TRBV5-1 and TRBJ1-2, is KAGVTQTPRYLIKTRGQQVTLSCSPISGHRSVSWYQQTPGQGLQFLFEYFSETQRNKGNFPGRFSGRQFSNSRSEMNVSTLELGDSALYLCASSTTGQGSYGYTFGSGTRLTVV.

The CDR3 DNA reads TGTGCCAGCAGCTTGCCAGGGGCCGAGCAGTACTTC. Its protein product is CASSLPGAEQYF. The chain joins TRBV5-4 to TRBJ2-7, with D maybe TRBD1 (6 bases). The CDR3 totals 12 residues. V was trimmed by 1 base and J by 6 bases, leaving 8 bases between them. Germline V gene sequence: CDR1 SGHNT, CDR2 YYREEE (reference sequence). The full variable domain, with the rest looked up from reference TRBV5-4 and TRBJ2-7, is ETGVTQSPTHLIKTRGQQVTLRCSSQSGHNTVSWYQQALGQGPQFIFQYYREEENGRGNFPPRFSGLQFPNYSSELNVNALELDDSALYLCASSLPGAEQYFGPGTRLTVT.

The V gene is TRBV7-9, the J gene TRBJ2-3, with a weak D call TRBD1 (6 bases). The germline V gene encodes CDR1 SEHNR and CDR2 FQNEAQ (reference sequence). The germline V and J ends were trimmed by 5 bases and 1 base, with 19 bases remaining between them. The CDR3 sequence is 17 residues long. CDR3 amino acids: CASSTLGTGSGTDTQYF. CDR3 nucleotide sequence: TGTGCCAGCAGCACCCTGGGTACAGGGAGTGGCACAGATACGCAGTATTTT.

The rearrangement links TRBV28 to TRBJ1-1; 7 nucleotides agree with TRBD1. Germline values: CDR1 MDHEN, CDR2 SYDVKM. After removal of 8 bases from V and 1 base from J, the junction contained 10 bases not matched to a gene. The CDR3 loop spans 15 amino acids. In DNA form, the CDR3 reads TGTGCCAGCGGGAAGGGGGCCATGGCGAACACTGAAGCTTTCTTT. Its translation is CASGKGAMANTEAFF.

V usage is TRBV5-8 and J usage is TRBJ1-1, with 10 bases identical to TRBD1. Germline V CDR1 and CDR2: SGHTS, YDEGEE. CDR3 length equals 15 residues. V trimming: 0 bases; J trimming: 2 bases; junction bases outside the gene matches: 1. CDR3 loop: CASSLGDRGNTEAFF. CDR3 DNA: TGTGCCAGCAGCTTGGGGGACAGGGGTAACACTGAAGCTTTCTTT.

This clone showed up just a few times. V and J are TRBV5-1 and TRBJ1-1, with a possible D match to TRBD1 (6 bases). The CDR3 sequence is 14 residues long. Trimming cost V 3 bases and J 0 bases, with 9 bases left between them. Germline assignment: CDR1 SGHRS and CDR2 YFSETQ. Here the CDR3 DNA reads TGCGCCAGCAGCTACAGGGCCCTGAACACTGAAGCTTTCTTT. Translation: CASSYRALNTEAFF.

This sequence joins TRBV28 and TRBJ1-2; 9 bases are shared with TRBD1. Germline loops: CDR1 MDHEN, CDR2 SYDVKM. V shed 4 bases, J shed 8 bases, and the junction held 8 bases outside the gene matches. The CDR3 is 14 amino acids. CDR3 sequence reads: CASSSPGQGMGYTF. As DNA, the CDR3 is TGTGCCAGCAGTTCCCCCGGACAGGGGATGGGCTACACCTTC.

This clone was picked up one time. V gene TRBV7-3 combines with J gene TRBJ2-2, with 7 bases aligning to TRBD2. The V gene end was trimmed by 0 bases and the J gene end by 1 base; junction bases not matched to a gene: 5. CDR1 is SGHTA and CDR2 is FQGTGA in the germline V gene. The CDR3 extends over 17 amino acids. CDR3 region: CASSLTGGSRNTGELFF. The CDR3 DNA reads as TGTGCCAGCAGCTTAACGGGCGGGAGTAGGAACACCGGGGAGCTGTTTTTT.

V and J are TRBV9 and TRBJ2-1, with 9 bases lining up with TRBD2. Germline CDR1 reads SGDLS; CDR2 reads YYNGEE. CDR3 length equals 16 residues. After removal of 4 bases from V and 10 bases from J, the junction contained 15 bases not matched to a gene. The CDR3 loop is CASSPRSSGSSSEQFF. The CDR3 DNA follows: TGTGCCAGCAGCCCCCGGAGTAGCGGGAGTTCGAGCGAGCAGTTCTTC.

J is TRBJ2-2 and V is TRBV19, with D tentatively TRBD2 (5 bases). The CDR3 is 13 residues long. Germline V gene sequence: CDR1 LNHDA, CDR2 SQIVND (reference sequence). Between the trimmed V and J ends, which lost 2 bases and 5 bases, there was a span of 6 bases. The CDR3 coding sequence is TGTGCCAGTAGTATAACTAGAACCGGGGAGCTGTTTTTT. Protein product: CASSITRTGELFF.

The genes are TRBV28 and TRBJ1-1; D uncertain. CDR3 length: 14 residues. Trimming took 7 bases from V and 1 from J, leaving 13 bases between them. Germline values: CDR1 MDHEN, CDR2 SYDVKM. The CDR3 DNA reads TGTGCCAGCAATGAATGGAGTTCGAACACTGAAGCTTTCTTT. Residues: CASNEWSSNTEAFF.

This clone was seen just once. The chain is built from TRBV9 and TRBJ2-2; TRBD1 aligns across 9 bases. Germline V gene lookup returns CDR1 SGDLS and CDR2 YYNGEE. V lost 3 bases to trimming and J lost 5 bases; unmatched junction nucleotides: 5. The CDR3 loop spans 15 amino acids. The CDR3 coding sequence is TGTGCCAGCAGCGGCGGGACAGGGCAAACCGGGGAGCTGTTTTTT. Translated, it gives CASSGGTGQTGELFF.

This clone was counted between two and nine times. CDR3 bases: TGTGCCTGGAGGGGACCGCACAGGGGGCATGGCTACACCTTC. Its protein is CAWRGPHRGHGYTF. The genes are TRBV30 and TRBJ1-2, with TRBD1 matching 9 bases. The V and J ends lost 3 bases and 6 bases, in that order; junction bases with no gene match: 8. The CDR3 runs to 14 residues. CDR1 and CDR2 from the germline V gene are GTSNPN and SVGIG (reference sequence).

Comments on this clone: The sample contains more than one DNA sequence encoding this CDR3. V is TRBV30 and J is TRBJ2-7; the D is unclear. The V gene's germline CDR1 is GTSNPN and CDR2 SVGIG (reference sequence). This CDR3 has 12 residues. V lost 3 bases, J lost 2 bases, and 8 bases lay in between. The CDR3: CAWSPTAYEQYF. Written as DNA, the CDR3 is TGTGCCTGGAGCCCAACGGCCTACGAGCAGTACTTC.

This clone was seen just once. This chain connects TRBV7-2 to TRBJ2-4, with 8 positions matching TRBD2. The junction had 7 bases not matched to a gene; V was cut back by 6 bases and J by 6 bases. This CDR3 comprises 14 residues. Per the germline V gene, CDR1 is SGHTA and CDR2 is FQGNSA. In nucleotides, the CDR3 is TGTGCCAGCAGACCTACCGGGACTAGAAACATTCAGTACTTC. This gives the protein CASRPTGTRNIQYF.

The chain carries TRBV5-1 and TRBJ2-1; 7 bases agree with TRBD2. The CDR3 covers 16 residues. Germline lookup yields CDR1 SGHRS and CDR2 YFSETQ. V gave up 1 base and J gave up 2 bases; unmatched junction bases: 6. The CDR3 bases are TGCGCCAGCAGCTTGACCGCGGGGGTCACCTACAATGAGCAGTTCTTC. This encodes CASSLTAGVTYNEQFF.

CDR3 nucleotides: TGTGCCAGCAGCGTAGCTCTTGCGACAGGGGAAGTGGCCACCGGGGAGCTGTTTTTT. Amino acids: CASSVALATGEVATGELFF. The rearrangement links TRBV9 to TRBJ2-2, with TRBD1 matching 8 bases. The CDR3 has 19 residues. Looked up from germline, CDR1 is SGDLS and CDR2 is YYNGEE. J was trimmed by 4 bases and V by 0 bases; bases with no gene match: 14. The whole variable domain, remainder taken from reference TRBV9 and TRBJ2-2, is DSGVTQTPKHLITATGQRVTLRCSPRSGDLSVYWYQQSLDQGLQFLIQYYNGEERAKGNILERFSAQQFPDLHSELNLSSLELGDSALYFCASSVALATGEVATGELFFGEGSRLTVL.

This chain links TRBV6-1 with TRBJ2-2; the D is unclear. This CDR3 spans 16 amino acids. Germline CDR1 reads MNHNS; CDR2 reads SASEGT. V was shortened by 5 bases and J by 5 bases, with 18 bases between the two germline ends. Here the CDR3 reads CASSQVNVGLTGELFF. As DNA, the CDR3 is TGTGCCAGCAGTCAAGTGAACGTGGGCTTGACCGGGGAGCTGTTTTTT.

The chain has TRBV28 and TRBJ2-7, with TRBD1 matching over 9 bases. Germline lookup yields CDR1 MDHEN and CDR2 SYDVKM. V shed 5 bases, J shed 2 bases, and the junction held 7 bases outside the gene matches. The CDR3 totals 15 residues. CDR3 DNA sequence: TGTGCCAGCAGTCCCCCCGGGACAGGGACCTACGAGCAGTACTTC. This sequence encodes CASSPPGTGTYEQYF. Combining the CDR3 with reference TRBV28 and TRBJ2-7 gives the whole variable domain DVKVTQSSRYLVKRTGEKVFLECVQDMDHENMFWYRQDPGLGLRLIYFSYDVKMKEKGDIPEGYSVSREKKERFSLILESASTNQTSMYLCASSPPGTGTYEQYFGPGTRLTVT.

The chain is built from TRBV27 and TRBJ2-2; D possibly corresponds to TRBD1 (6 bases). Germline V gene lookup returns CDR1 MNHEY and CDR2 SMNVEV (reference sequence). The CDR3 loop spans 11 amino acids. The V end was cut by 4 bases, the J end by 15 bases, with 12 bases between. The CDR3 loop is CASSSGHRVFF. In DNA form, the CDR3 reads TGTGCCAGCAGTTCGGGACACAGGGTGTTTTTT.

The gene calls are TRBV7-2 and TRBJ2-2; 11 bases are shared with TRBD1. Germline loops: CDR1 SGHTA, CDR2 FQGNSA. Trimming removed 3 bases from V and 4 bases from J; junction bases left unmatched: 4. The CDR3 is made up of 16 amino acids. CDR3: CASSLMGQGGTGELFF. For the CDR3, the DNA is TGTGCCAGCAGCTTGATGGGACAGGGGGGCACCGGGGAGCTGTTTTTT.

The chain's CDR3 is CASSNRDRGSNQPQHF. Here the CDR3 DNA reads TGTGCCAGTAGTAACCGAGACAGGGGGAGCAATCAGCCCCAGCATTTT. The chain uses TRBV19 and TRBJ1-5, with 9 bases that match TRBD1. Germline loops: CDR1 LNHDA, CDR2 SQIVND (reference sequence). This CDR3 region has 16 residues. The junction had 5 bases not matched to a gene; V was cut back by 4 bases and J by 1 base. The whole variable domain, filled in from reference TRBV19 and TRBJ1-5, reads DGGITQSPKYLFRKEGQNVTLSCEQNLNHDAMYWYRQDPGQGLRLIYYSQIVNDFQKGDIAEGYSVSREKKESFPLTVTSAQKNPTAFYLCASSNRDRGSNQPQHFGDGTRLSIL.